This is a list of T cell receptor beta chains from one sample in a study of PD-1 blockade in classical Hodgkin lymphoma. Repertoires were generated with immunoSEQ multiplex PCR, while TCRdb's copy carries only in-frame clones and drops some. Here the sample spans about 950 clones, approximately 83% being singletons. The sequenced sample was CD8+ T cells from blood, obtained at baseline. Every receptor here comes from a human donor with classical Hodgkin lymphoma. Each CDR3 is given with its conserved first and last residue. D genes are given only for firm matches. The size field is filled for only some rows; it gives once, few, many or a size class.

TGTGCCAGTAGTATAGGTACAGATACGCAGTATTTT,CASSIGTDTQYF,12,TRBV19,TRBJ2-3,few,.
TGTGCCAGCAGCCCCTTGACTGTGGACAATGAGCAGTTCTTC,CASSPLTVDNEQFF,14,TRBV4-2,TRBJ2-1,large,.
TGTGCCAGCATCAAAGATAGGGGACAGAACTACAATGAGCAGTTCTTC,CASIKDRGQNYNEQFF,16,TRBV27,TRBJ2-1,.,TRBD1
TGTGCCAGCAGCCCCTCTGAGGTGGGCGAGCAGTACTTC,CASSPSEVGEQYF,13,TRBV4-2,TRBJ2-7,.,.
TGTGCCAGCACCCCCCCCGGGGCTAGCACAGATACGCAGTATTTT,CASTPPGASTDTQYF,15,TRBV27,TRBJ2-3,.,.
TGCGCCAGCAGCCAAGATCTCGGGACTAGGGTCTACGAGCAGTACTTC,CASSQDLGTRVYEQYF,16,TRBV4-1,TRBJ2-7,.,TRBD2
TGTGCCAGCAGTGAGGATGGGGAGGGGCCGAACACTGAAGCTTTCTTT,CASSEDGEGPNTEAFF,16,TRBV25-1,TRBJ1-1,few,.
TGTGCCAGCCTTGACAGAGCCCTTAGCAATCAGCCCCAGCATTTT,CASLDRALSNQPQHF,15,TRBV2,TRBJ1-5,few,.
TGTGCCATCACCCCGACAGCGTCCACCGGGGAGCTGTTTTTT,CAITPTASTGELFF,14,TRBV10-3,TRBJ2-2,.,.
TGTGCCAGCAGTTACTCGGTGGAGGGGGCGGGCTCACCCCTCCACTTT,CASSYSVEGAGSPLHF,16,TRBV6-5,TRBJ1-6,.,TRBD1
TGTGCCAGCAGCTTGGTTGGAACTAGCGGTTACTACGAGCAGTACTTC,CASSLVGTSGYYEQYF,16,TRBV11-2,TRBJ2-7,.,TRBD2